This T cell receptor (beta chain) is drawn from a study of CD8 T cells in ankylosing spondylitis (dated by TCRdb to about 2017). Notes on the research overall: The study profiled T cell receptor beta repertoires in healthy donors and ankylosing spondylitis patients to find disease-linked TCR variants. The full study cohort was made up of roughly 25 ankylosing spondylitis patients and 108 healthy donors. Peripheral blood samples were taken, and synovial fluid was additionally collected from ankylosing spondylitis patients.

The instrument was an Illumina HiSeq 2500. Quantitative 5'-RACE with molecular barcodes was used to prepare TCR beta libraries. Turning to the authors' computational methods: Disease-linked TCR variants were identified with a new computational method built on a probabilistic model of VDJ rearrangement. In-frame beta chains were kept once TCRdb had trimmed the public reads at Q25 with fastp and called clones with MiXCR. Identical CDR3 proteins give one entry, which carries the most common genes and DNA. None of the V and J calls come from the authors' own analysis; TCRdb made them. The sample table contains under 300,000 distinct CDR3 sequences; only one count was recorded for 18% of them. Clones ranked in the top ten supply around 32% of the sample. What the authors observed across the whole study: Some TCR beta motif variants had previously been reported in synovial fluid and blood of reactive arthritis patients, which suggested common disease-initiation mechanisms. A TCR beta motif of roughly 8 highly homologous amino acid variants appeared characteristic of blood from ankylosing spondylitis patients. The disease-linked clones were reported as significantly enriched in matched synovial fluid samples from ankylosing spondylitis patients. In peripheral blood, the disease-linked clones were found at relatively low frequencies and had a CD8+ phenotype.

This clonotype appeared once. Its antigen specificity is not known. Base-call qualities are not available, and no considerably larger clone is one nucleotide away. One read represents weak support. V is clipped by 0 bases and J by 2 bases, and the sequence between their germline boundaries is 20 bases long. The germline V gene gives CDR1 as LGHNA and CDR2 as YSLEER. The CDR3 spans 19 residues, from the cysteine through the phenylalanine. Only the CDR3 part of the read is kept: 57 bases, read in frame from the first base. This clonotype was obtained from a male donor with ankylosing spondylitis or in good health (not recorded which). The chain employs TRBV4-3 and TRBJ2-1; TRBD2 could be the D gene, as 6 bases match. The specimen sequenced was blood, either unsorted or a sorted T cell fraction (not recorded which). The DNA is TGCGCCAGCAGCCAAGATAGGGTCGGGGACTGGGGTACCTACAATGAGCAGTTCTTC. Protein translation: CASSQDRVGDWGTYNEQFF.